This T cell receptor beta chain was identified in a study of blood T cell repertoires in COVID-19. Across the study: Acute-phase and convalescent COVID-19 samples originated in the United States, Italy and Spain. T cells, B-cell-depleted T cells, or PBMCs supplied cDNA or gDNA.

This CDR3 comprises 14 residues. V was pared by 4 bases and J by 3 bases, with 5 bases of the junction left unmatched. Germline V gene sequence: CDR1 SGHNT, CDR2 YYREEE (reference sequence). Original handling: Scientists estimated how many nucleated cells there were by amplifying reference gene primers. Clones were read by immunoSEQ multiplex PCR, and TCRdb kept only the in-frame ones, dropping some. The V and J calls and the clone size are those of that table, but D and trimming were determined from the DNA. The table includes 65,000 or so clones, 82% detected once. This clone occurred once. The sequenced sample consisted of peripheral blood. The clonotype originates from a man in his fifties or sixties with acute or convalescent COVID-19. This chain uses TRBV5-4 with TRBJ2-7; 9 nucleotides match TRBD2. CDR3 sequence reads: CASSKRGEVYEQYF. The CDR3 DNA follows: TGTGCCAGCAGCAAGCGGGGGGAAGTCTACGAGCAGTACTTC.